These 25 T cell receptor beta chains came from one sample sequenced in a study of T cells in Graves' hyperthyroidism and ophthalmopathy. From RNA transcripts, TCR beta CDR3 regions were amplified. In the first-round RT-PCR of the TCR CDR3, the HTBI primer set was used. In TCRdb, the multiplex PCR reads were re-called with MiXCR into one record per CDR3 protein. The sample consists of around 300,000 distinct CDR3 sequences, roughly 15% of them appearing once. Sequences were obtained from blood. These receptors were collected from a woman aged 35 to 49 with Graves' ophthalmopathy.

This clonotype has a count of ten or more. The rearrangement joins TRBV6-1 to TRBJ1-1, with TRBD1 matching 8 bases. The CDR3 loop spans 13 amino acids. J lost 6 bases, V lost 6 bases, and 6 bases had no gene match. The germline V gene has CDR1 MNHNS and CDR2 SASEGT. This CDR3 reads CASRATGVPEAFF. The CDR3 nucleotides read TGTGCCAGCAGGGCGACAGGGGTTCCTGAAGCTTTCTTT.

This clonotype has ten or more counts. V usage is TRBV2 and J usage is TRBJ2-5; 14 bases are a match to TRBD2. This CDR3 is built from 15 residues. CDR1 is SNHLY and CDR2 is FYNNEI in the germline V gene. V shed 6 bases and J 4 bases; nucleotides not matched to a gene: 4. The DNA of the CDR3 is TGTGCCAGCAGGGGACTAGCGGGAGCGGGAGAGACCCAGTACTTC. Amino acids: CASRGLAGAGETQYF.

The table lists this clonotype with many counts. The V gene is TRBV6-1, the J gene TRBJ2-7; D may be TRBD1 or TRBD2 (6 bases each). The CDR3 covers 14 residues. Trimming pared 6 bases from V and 3 bases from J, leaving 15 bases between. Germline CDR1 and CDR2: MNHNS and SASEGT. CDR3 bases: TGTGCCAGCAGCCGGGGGCAGGGGAACTACGAGCAGTACTTC. This sequence encodes CASSRGQGNYEQYF.

This clonotype was detected ten times or more. This sequence joins TRBV7-8 and TRBJ1-5, with a tentative D call TRBD1 (5 bases). This CDR3 is 15 amino acids long. Trimming cost V 5 bases and J 7 bases, with 18 bases left between them. The germline V gene encodes CDR1 SGHVS and CDR2 FQNEAQ. CDR3 DNA: TGTGCCAGCAGCCTTAGTGGAGGGGAGACGCAGCCCCAGCATTTT. Translating gives CASSLSGGETQPQHF.

As to this clonotype: A much larger clone lies a single base off, so this may be a read error. The chain employs TRBV2 and TRBJ1-2; D remains ambiguous. Trimming took 11 bases from V and 6 from J, leaving 19 bases between them. Germline CDR1 reads SNHLY; CDR2 reads FYNNEI. The CDR3 covers 13 residues. The CDR3 loop is CAGTARGLDGYTF. As DNA, the CDR3 is TGTGCCGGCACGGCCCGTGGTCTGGATGGCTACACCTTC.

V usage is TRBV7-9 and J usage is TRBJ2-3; 10 positions agree with TRBD2. The CDR3 is made up of 16 amino acids. CDR1 SEHNR and CDR2 FQNEAQ come from the germline V gene (reference sequence). With 7 bases clipped from V and 6 bases from J, the junction kept 13 bases outside the gene matches. In DNA, the CDR3 is TGTGCCAGCACCGGCCCAGCGGGGGGGTCGCGGGATACGCAGTATTTT. It specifies CASTGPAGGSRDTQYF.

As to this clonotype: A much bigger clone sits one base away, suggesting this may be a read error. V gene TRBV11-2 combines with J gene TRBJ1-2; TRBD1 is a possible D gene (5 bases). Germline V gene lookup returns CDR1 SGHAT and CDR2 FQNNGV. This CDR3 region has 15 residues. CDR3 region: CASSLGWGETYGCTF. Here the CDR3 DNA reads TGTGCCAGCAGCTTAGGGTGGGGGGAGACCTATGGCTGCACCTTC.

This clonotype was detected ten times or more. V is TRBV15 and J is TRBJ2-1; D unresolved. Germline V lookup: CDR1 LNHNV, CDR2 YYDKDF (reference sequence). CDR3 length: 15 residues. Trimming took 5 bases from V and 0 from J, leaving 11 bases between them. The CDR3 sequence: CATSRKESSYNEQFF. The CDR3 DNA is TGTGCCACCAGCCGAAAAGAGAGCTCCTACAATGAGCAGTTCTTC.

Only a few counts were recorded for this clonotype. The chain recombines TRBV29-1 with TRBJ2-3; D is perhaps TRBD2 (5 bases). Germline V lookup: CDR1 SQVTM, CDR2 ANQGSEA. The CDR3 sequence is 15 residues long. Trimming shortened V by 5 bases and J by 0 bases, and 15 bases separated the two germline ends. The CDR3 spells CSVLEAFASTDTQYF. CDR3 sequence (DNA): TGCAGCGTTCTGGAGGCGTTTGCTAGCACAGATACGCAGTATTTT.

This clonotype occurred many times. The rearrangement joins TRBV6-5 to TRBJ1-1; D call uncertain. V gave up 2 bases and J gave up 3 bases, with 7 bases separating them. Germline CDR1 and CDR2: MNHEY and SVGAGI. This CDR3 has 13 amino acids. Written as DNA, the CDR3 is TGTGCCAGCAGTTACAGGGTAGACACTGAAGCTTTCTTT. It is translated as CASSYRVDTEAFF.

V and J are TRBV20-1 and TRBJ2-5; TRBD2 agrees at 7 bases. V shed 6 bases, J shed 7 bases, and the junction held 17 bases outside the gene matches. The germline V gene encodes CDR1 DFQATT and CDR2 SNEGSKA (reference sequence). This CDR3 is built from 15 residues. The CDR3 DNA sequence: TGCAGTGCCTATAAAGGCGGGAGCCCCGGGGGGACCCAGTACTTC. Amino acids: CSAYKGGSPGGTQYF.

The table lists this clonotype with many counts. The V call is TRBV6-1, the J call TRBJ2-7; 8 positions match TRBD2. The length of the CDR3 is 12 residues. CDR1 and CDR2 from the germline V gene are MNHNS and SASEGT. Trimming cost V 5 bases and J 7 bases; bases outside gene matches: 4. The CDR3, as DNA: TGTGCCAGCAGTTTTAGCGGGGAAGAGCAGTACTTC. It is translated as CASSFSGEEQYF.

This clonotype appeared many times. The chain joins TRBV27 to TRBJ1-4, with a possible D match to TRBD1 (5 bases). Germline values: CDR1 MNHEY, CDR2 SMNVEV (reference sequence). V lost 5 bases, J lost 8 bases, and 18 bases lay in between. This CDR3 has 15 amino acids. The DNA of the CDR3 is TGTGCCAGCAGTCGACTCGACGGGGACTTCGAAAAACTGTTTTTT. Its translation is CASSRLDGDFEKLFF.

This clonotype has ten or more counts. This chain uses TRBV28 with TRBJ1-3, with D possibly matching TRBD1 (5 bases). The CDR3 length is 17 residues. Trimming pared 6 bases from V and 0 bases from J, leaving 18 bases between. The germline V gene has CDR1 MDHEN and CDR2 SYDVKM. In nucleotides, the CDR3 is TGTGCCAGCAGCAAGACAGCAATAAGTGCCTCTGGAAACACCATATATTTT. It codes for CASSKTAISASGNTIYF. Full variable domain (missing parts from reference TRBV28 and TRBJ1-3): DVKVTQSSRYLVKRTGEKVFLECVQDMDHENMFWYRQDPGLGLRLIYFSYDVKMKEKGDIPEGYSVSREKKERFSLILESASTNQTSMYLCASSKTAISASGNTIYFGEGSWLTVV.

This clonotype came up a few times. The CDR3 loop is CSADLGTSGTSSTFF. The CDR3 bases are TGCAGTGCGGACCTCGGGACTAGCGGGACCTCATCTACGTTCTTC. The J gene is TRBJ2-1, the V gene TRBV20-1; 13 nucleotides agree with TRBD2. Trimming at V came to 6 bases and at J to 15 bases, leaving 17 bases not matched to a gene. This CDR3 has 15 amino acids. CDR1 DFQATT and CDR2 SNEGSKA come from the germline V gene (reference sequence).

This clonotype occurred many times. The gene calls are TRBV6-1 and TRBJ2-3; TRBD2 matches at 15 bases. J lost 0 bases, V lost 4 bases, and 8 bases had no gene match. From germline, CDR1 is MNHNS and CDR2 SASEGT. The CDR3 totals 19 residues. The CDR3 protein is CASSGGLAGGYDSTDTQYF. CDR3 bases: TGTGCCAGCAGTGGTGGACTAGCGGGAGGGTACGACAGCACAGATACGCAGTATTTT.

At least ten counts were recorded for this clonotype. The rearrangement links TRBV7-8 to TRBJ2-7; D gene unclear. The V end was cut by 5 bases, the J end by 4 bases, with 18 bases between. There are 15 residues in the CDR3. Germline V gives CDR1 SGHVS, CDR2 FQNEAQ. CDR3 protein: CASSPFVASRYEQYF. CDR3 bases: TGTGCCAGCAGCCCGTTTGTGGCTAGTCGTTACGAGCAGTACTTC.

The sample holds many counts of this clonotype. V usage is TRBV28 and J usage is TRBJ1-2; a weak D match, TRBD1 (6 bases). CDR3 length: 14 residues. Germline values: CDR1 MDHEN, CDR2 SYDVKM. V lost 1 base to trimming and J lost 7 bases, with 13 bases between them. The chain's CDR3 is CASSLFSRGGGYTF. CDR3 DNA sequence: TGTGCCAGCAGTTTATTCTCGCGAGGGGGTGGCTACACCTTC.

As concerns this clonotype: Since a much larger clone is just one base distant, this may be a read error. The rearrangement uses TRBV18 and TRBJ1-1; a weak D match, TRBD1 (5 bases). Per germline, CDR1 KGHSH and CDR2 LQKENI. CDR3 length: 14 amino acids. V was trimmed by 3 bases and J by 4 bases, leaving 12 bases between them. The CDR3 DNA is TGTGCCAGCTCACCTCAGGGTCAGAGCACTGAAGCTTTCTTT. The encoded protein is CASSPQGQSTEAFF.

This rearrangement joins TRBV9 to TRBJ2-1; 12 bases agree with TRBD2. Germline V gene lookup returns CDR1 SGDLS and CDR2 YYNGEE. The CDR3 is 20 residues long. V was clipped by 4 bases and J by 2 bases; unmatched bases: 16. CDR3 loop: CASSPSMGTSGLLPYNEQFF. CDR3 in DNA: TGTGCCAGCAGCCCCTCCATGGGGACTAGCGGGTTACTGCCCTACAATGAGCAGTTCTTC.

The chain has TRBV19 and TRBJ2-3; 11 bases fit TRBD2. Trimming took 8 bases from V and 6 from J; bases not matched to a gene: 13. From germline, CDR1 is LNHDA and CDR2 SQIVND (reference sequence). The CDR3 spans 16 residues. In DNA, the CDR3 is TGTGCCAGTCGTAGCGGGGGGGCTTGGACCACGGATACGCAGTATTTT. Encoded protein: CASRSGGAWTTDTQYF. Full variable domain (remainder filled in from reference TRBV19 and TRBJ2-3): DGGITQSPKYLFRKEGQNVTLSCEQNLNHDAMYWYRQDPGQGLRLIYYSQIVNDFQKGDIAEGYSVSREKKESFPLTVTSAQKNPTAFYLCASRSGGAWTTDTQYFGPGTRLTVL.

In the case of this clonotype: A much larger clone is a single base away; this may be a read error. V usage is TRBV15 and J usage is TRBJ1-2; 9 bases map to TRBD1. The CDR3 has 16 residues. Per germline, CDR1 LNHNV and CDR2 YYDKDF (reference sequence). The CDR3 region is CAASRGYRGLNYGYTF. CDR3 in DNA: TGTGCCGCCAGCAGAGGGTACAGGGGGCTCAACTATGGCTACACCTTC.

The CDR3 DNA follows: TGCGCCAGCAGCAGGACAGAGCTTTCGAACACCGGGGAGCTGTTTTTT. Translating gives CASSRTELSNTGELFF. The rearrangement joins TRBV4-1 to TRBJ2-2; possible D gene TRBD1, 6 bases. Germline CDR1 reads MGHRA; CDR2 reads YSYEKL. The germline V and J ends were trimmed by 5 bases and 0 bases, with 13 bases remaining between them. The CDR3 sequence is 16 residues long.

This clonotype was found many times. This chain links TRBV27 with TRBJ2-7, with 8 positions matching TRBD1. CDR3 length: 15 amino acids. The J segment lost 3 bases and the V segment lost 7 bases, leaving 11 bases of the junction unmatched. Germline V gene sequence: CDR1 MNHEY, CDR2 SMNVEV (reference sequence). CDR3 protein: CASTVGQGKYYEQYF. The DNA for the CDR3 is TGTGCCAGCACCGTCGGACAGGGCAAGTACTACGAGCAGTACTTC.

This clonotype was detected a few times. The gene calls are TRBV7-6 and TRBJ2-1; 10 bases match TRBD2. Trimming at V came to 5 bases and at J to 8 bases, leaving 18 bases not matched to a gene. Germline assignment: CDR1 SGHVS and CDR2 FNYEAQ. The CDR3 contains 18 residues. CDR3 in DNA: TGTGCCAGCAGCCCTCGGACAGTAGCGGGAGGTGGTGTGGATGAGCAGTTCTTC. As protein: CASSPRTVAGGGVDEQFF.